Described below is a single T cell receptor (beta chain) sequence and its context. The antigen remains unidentified. Mismatch with germline at one junction end may stem from a read error. MiXCR, applied by TCRdb to the 5' RACE reads, yields one record per CDR3 protein. Of 400,000 or so distinct CDR3 sequences in the sample, over 5% were seen once. The CDR3 spans 14 residues. Germline V lookup: CDR1 SGHRS, CDR2 YFSETQ. This entry comes from a study of T cells after yellow fever vaccination. Findings of the study overall: Overall, a small share of clonotypes was seen in both CD4 and CD8 compartments.

This clonotype was obtained from a man aged 25-40 years who received the YFV17D yellow fever vaccine. This material consisted of PBMCs, taken 5 days after the yellow fever booster vaccination. The V call is TRBV5-1, the J call TRBJ2-2, with a weak D call TRBD2 (5 bases). In DNA form, the CDR3 reads TGCGCCAGCAGCTTCGACTCGACCACCGGGGAGATGTTTTTT. Translation gives CASSFDSTTGEMFF.